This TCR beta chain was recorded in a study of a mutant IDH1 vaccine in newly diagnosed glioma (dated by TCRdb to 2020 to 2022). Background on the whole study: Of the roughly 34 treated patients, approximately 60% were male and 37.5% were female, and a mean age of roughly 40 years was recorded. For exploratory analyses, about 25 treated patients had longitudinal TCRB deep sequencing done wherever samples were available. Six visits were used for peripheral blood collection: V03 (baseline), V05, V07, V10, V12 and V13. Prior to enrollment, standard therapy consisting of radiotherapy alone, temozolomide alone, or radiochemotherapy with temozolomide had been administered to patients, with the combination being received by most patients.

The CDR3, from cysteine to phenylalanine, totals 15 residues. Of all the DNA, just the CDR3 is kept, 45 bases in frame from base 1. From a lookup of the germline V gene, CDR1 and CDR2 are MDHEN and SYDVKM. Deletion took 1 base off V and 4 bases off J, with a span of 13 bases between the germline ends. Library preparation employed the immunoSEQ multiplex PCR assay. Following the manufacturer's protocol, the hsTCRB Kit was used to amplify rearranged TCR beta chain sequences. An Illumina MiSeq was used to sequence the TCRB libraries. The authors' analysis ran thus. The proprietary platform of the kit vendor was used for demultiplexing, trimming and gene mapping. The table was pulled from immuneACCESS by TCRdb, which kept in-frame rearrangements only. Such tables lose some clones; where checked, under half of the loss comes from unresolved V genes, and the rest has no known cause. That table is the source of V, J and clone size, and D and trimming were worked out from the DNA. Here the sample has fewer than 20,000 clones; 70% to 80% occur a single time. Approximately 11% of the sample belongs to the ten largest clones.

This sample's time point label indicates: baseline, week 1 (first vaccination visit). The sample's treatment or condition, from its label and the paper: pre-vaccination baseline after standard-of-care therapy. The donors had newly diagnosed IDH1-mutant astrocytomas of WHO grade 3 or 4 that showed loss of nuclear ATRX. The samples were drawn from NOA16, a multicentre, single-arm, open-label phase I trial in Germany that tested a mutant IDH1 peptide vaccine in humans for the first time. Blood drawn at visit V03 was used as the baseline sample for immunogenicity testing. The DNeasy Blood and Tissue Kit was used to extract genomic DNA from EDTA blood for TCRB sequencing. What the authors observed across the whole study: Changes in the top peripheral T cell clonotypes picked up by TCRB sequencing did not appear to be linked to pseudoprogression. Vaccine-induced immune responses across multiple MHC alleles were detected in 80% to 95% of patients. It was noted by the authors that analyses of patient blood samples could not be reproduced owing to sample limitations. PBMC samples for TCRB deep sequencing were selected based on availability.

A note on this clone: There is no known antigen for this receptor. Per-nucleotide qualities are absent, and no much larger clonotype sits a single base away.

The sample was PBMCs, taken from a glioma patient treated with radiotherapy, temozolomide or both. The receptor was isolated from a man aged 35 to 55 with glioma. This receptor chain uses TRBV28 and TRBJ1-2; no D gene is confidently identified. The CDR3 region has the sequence CASSLFAQHLYGYTF. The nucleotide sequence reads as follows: TGTGCCAGCAGTTTATTTGCACAGCATCTCTATGGCTACACCTTC.